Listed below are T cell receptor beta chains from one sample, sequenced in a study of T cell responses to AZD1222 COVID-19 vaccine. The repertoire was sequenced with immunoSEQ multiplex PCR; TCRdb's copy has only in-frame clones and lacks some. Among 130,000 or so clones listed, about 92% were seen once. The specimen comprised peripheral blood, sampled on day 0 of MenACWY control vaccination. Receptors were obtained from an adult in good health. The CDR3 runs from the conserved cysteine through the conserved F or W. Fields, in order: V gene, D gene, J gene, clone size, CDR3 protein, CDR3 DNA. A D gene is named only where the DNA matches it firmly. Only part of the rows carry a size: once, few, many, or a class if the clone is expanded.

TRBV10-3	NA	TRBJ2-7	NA	CAISEEGGQEQYF	TGTGCCATCAGTGAGGAGGGGGGGCAAGAGCAGTACTTC
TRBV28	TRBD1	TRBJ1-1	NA	CASTTGVNTEAFF	TGTGCCAGCACCACAGGGGTGAACACTGAAGCTTTCTTT
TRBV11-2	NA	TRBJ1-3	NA	CASSPGTLGNTIYF	TGTGCCAGCAGCCCGGGGACTCTGGGAAACACCATATATTTT
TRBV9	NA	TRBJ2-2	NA	CASSVDGANTGELFF	TGTGCCAGCAGCGTAGACGGCGCGAACACCGGGGAGCTGTTTTTT
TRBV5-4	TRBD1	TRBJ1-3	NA	CASSEGQSLNTIYF	TGTGCCAGCAGCGAGGGACAGAGCTTAAACACCATATATTTT
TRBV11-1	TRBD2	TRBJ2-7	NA	CASSTGTSGISYEQYF	TGTGCCAGCAGCACCGGGACTAGCGGGATATCCTACGAGCAGTACTTC
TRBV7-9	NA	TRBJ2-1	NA	CASSLPDLADEQFF	TGTGCCAGCAGCTTGCCGGACCTCGCCGATGAGCAGTTCTTC
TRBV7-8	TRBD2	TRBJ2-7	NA	CASSLRLAGATSYEQYF	TGTGCCAGCAGCTTAAGACTAGCGGGAGCCACGTCCTACGAGCAGTACTTC
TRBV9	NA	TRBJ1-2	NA	CASSPYGGLGYTF	TGTGCCAGCAGCCCCTACGGAGGGCTTGGCTACACCTTC
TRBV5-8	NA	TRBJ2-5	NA	CASSLGSEYQETQYF	TGTGCCAGCAGCTTGGGTTCAGAATACCAAGAGACCCAGTACTTC
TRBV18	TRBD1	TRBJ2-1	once	CASSGTGAGLGGEQFF	TGTGCCAGCTCCGGGACAGGGGCAGGTTTAGGAGGGGAGCAGTTCTTC
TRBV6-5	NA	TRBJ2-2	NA	CASSNVRWNTGELFF	TGTGCCAGCAGCAACGTGCGATGGAACACCGGGGAGCTGTTTTTT
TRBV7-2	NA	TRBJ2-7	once	CASSPGDQVYEQYF	TGTGCCAGCAGCCCGGGGGACCAGGTCTACGAGCAGTACTTC
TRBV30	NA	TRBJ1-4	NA	CAWGDNNEKLFF	TGTGCCTGGGGGGACAATAATGAAAAACTGTTTTTT
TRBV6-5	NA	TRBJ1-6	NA	CASSFPRGALHF	TGTGCCAGCAGTTTTCCACGGGGGGCCCTCCACTTT
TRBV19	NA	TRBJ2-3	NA	CASSSGPPTDTQYF	TGTGCCAGTAGTTCCGGGCCACCCACAGATACGCAGTATTTT
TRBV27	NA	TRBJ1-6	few	CASHISGSGNSPLHF	TGTGCCAGCCACATCTCAGGGTCTGGGAATTCACCCCTCCACTTT
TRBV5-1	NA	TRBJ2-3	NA	CASSVEDGTDTQYF	TGCGCCAGCAGCGTGGAGGACGGCACAGATACGCAGTATTTT
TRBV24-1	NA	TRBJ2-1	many	CATSGGERNNEQFF	TGTGCCACCAGTGGAGGGGAGCGTAACAATGAGCAGTTCTTC
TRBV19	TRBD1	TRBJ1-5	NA	CASSTRTGWGNQPQHF	TGTGCCAGTAGTACGCGGACAGGATGGGGCAATCAGCCCCAGCATTTT
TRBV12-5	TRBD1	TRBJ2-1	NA	CASGTSDRGYNEQFF	TGTGCTAGTGGCACGAGTGACAGGGGCTACAATGAGCAGTTCTTC
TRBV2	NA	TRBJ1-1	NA	CASTETEAFF	TGTGCCAGCACCGAGACTGAAGCTTTCTTT
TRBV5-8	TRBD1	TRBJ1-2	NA	CASSSPGQGNGYTF	TGTGCCAGCAGCTCGCCCGGACAGGGAAATGGCTACACCTTC
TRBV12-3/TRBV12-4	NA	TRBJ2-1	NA	CASRRSGEQFF	TGTGCCAGCAGGCGGTCGGGTGAGCAGTTCTTC
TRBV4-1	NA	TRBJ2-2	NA	CASSQGPLVSGSNTGELFF	TGCGCCAGCAGCCAAGGACCCTTAGTTAGCGGATCGAACACCGGGGAGCTGTTTTTT
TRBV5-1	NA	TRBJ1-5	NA	CASSLEGESGGNQPQHF	TGCGCCAGCAGCTTGGAGGGGGAGTCAGGGGGCAATCAGCCCCAGCATTTT
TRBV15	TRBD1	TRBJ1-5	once	CATSRGRQGRKSNQPQHF	TGTGCCACCAGCAGAGGGCGACAGGGTAGAAAATCCAATCAGCCCCAGCATTTT
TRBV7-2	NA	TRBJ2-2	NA	CASSLAIRGGKDTGELFF	TGTGCCAGCAGCTTAGCAATCAGAGGGGGGAAAGACACCGGGGAGCTGTTTTTT
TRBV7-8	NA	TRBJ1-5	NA	CASSPGEGWGQPQHF	TGTGCCAGCAGCCCTGGAGAGGGATGGGGTCAGCCCCAGCATTTT
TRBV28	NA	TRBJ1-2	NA	CASSQSRRLPLYGYTF	TGTGCCAGCAGTCAAAGTCGCAGGCTCCCTCTCTATGGCTACACCTTC
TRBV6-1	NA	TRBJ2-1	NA	CASSEIPVDEQFF	TGTGCCAGCAGTGAAATCCCAGTCGATGAGCAGTTCTTC
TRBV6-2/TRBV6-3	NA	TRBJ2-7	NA	CASSYRTGTYEQYF	TGTGCCAGCAGTTACAGGACGGGGACCTACGAGCAGTACTTC
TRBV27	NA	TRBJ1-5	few	CASSFSSNQPQHF	TGTGCCAGCAGTTTTAGTAGCAATCAGCCCCAGCATTTT
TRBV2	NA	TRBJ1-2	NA	CASSETDYGYTF	TGTGCCAGCAGTGAGACGGACTATGGCTACACCTTC
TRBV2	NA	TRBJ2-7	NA	CAGGYGYEQYF	TGTGCTGGCGGCTATGGCTACGAGCAGTACTTC
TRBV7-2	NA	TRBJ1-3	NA	CASSLGPGGFSGNTIYF	TGTGCCAGCAGCTTAGGGCCAGGAGGTTTCTCTGGAAACACCATATATTTT
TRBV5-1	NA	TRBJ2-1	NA	CASSPRSSYNEQFF	TGCGCCAGCAGCCCCCGGAGCTCCTACAATGAGCAGTTCTTC
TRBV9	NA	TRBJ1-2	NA	CASSVGGLRPGYTF	TGTGCCAGCAGCGTTGGGGGGTTGCGGCCTGGCTACACCTTC
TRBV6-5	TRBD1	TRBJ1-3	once	CASSYSQGGSGNTIYF	TGTGCCAGCAGTTACTCTCAGGGGGGCTCTGGAAACACCATATATTTT
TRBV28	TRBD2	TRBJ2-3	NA	CASSPNLGREYTDTQYF	TGTGCCAGCAGTCCGAACCTAGGGCGGGAGTACACAGATACGCAGTATTTT
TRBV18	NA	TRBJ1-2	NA	CASSPPGGNYGYTF	TGTGCCAGCTCACCGCCAGGAGGTAACTATGGCTACACCTTC
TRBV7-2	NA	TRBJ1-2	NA	CASSLAGGQNYGYTF	TGTGCCAGCAGCTTAGCGGGCGGTCAGAACTATGGCTACACCTTC
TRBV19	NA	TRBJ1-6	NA	CASTVLNRYNSPLHF	TGTGCCAGTACGGTACTCAACCGCTATAATTCACCCCTCCACTTT
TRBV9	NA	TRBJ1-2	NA	CASSANRGYGYTF	TGTGCCAGCAGCGCAAACCGGGGCTATGGCTACACCTTC
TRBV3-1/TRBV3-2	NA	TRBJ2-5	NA	CASSQDLAVGRETQYF	TGTGCCAGCAGCCAAGATCTGGCAGTCGGAAGGGAGACCCAGTACTTC
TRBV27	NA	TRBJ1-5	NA	CASSLSGRGNQPQHF	TGTGCCAGCAGTTTATCAGGCAGGGGCAATCAGCCCCAGCATTTT
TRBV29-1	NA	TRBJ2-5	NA	CSVEDQDETQYF	TGCAGCGTTGAAGACCAGGATGAGACCCAGTACTTC
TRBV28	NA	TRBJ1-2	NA	CASSLVGGRDYGYTF	TGTGCCAGCAGTTTAGTCGGAGGACGGGACTATGGCTACACCTTC
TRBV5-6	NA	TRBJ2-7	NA	CASSLTGLGQYF	TGTGCCAGCAGCTTGACCGGCCTAGGGCAGTACTTC
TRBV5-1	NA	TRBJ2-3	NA	CASSSLSVRADTQYF	TGCGCCAGCAGTTCCTTGTCGGTCCGCGCAGATACGCAGTATTTT
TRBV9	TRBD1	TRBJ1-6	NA	CASSAGGQGGRTLHF	TGTGCCAGCAGCGCGGGAGGACAGGGAGGTCGCACCCTCCACTTT
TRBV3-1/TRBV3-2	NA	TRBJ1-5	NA	CASSQFPGVSSNQPQHF	TGTGCCAGCAGCCAATTCCCGGGGGTGTCGAGCAATCAGCCCCAGCATTTT
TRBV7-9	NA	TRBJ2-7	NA	CASSLGRRGTYEQYF	TGTGCCAGCAGCTTAGGGCGACGGGGTACCTACGAGCAGTACTTC